Below are 29 T cell receptor beta chains sequenced from a single sample in a study of shared clonotypes between healthy human individuals. Sequenced by immunoSEQ multiplex PCR; TCRdb stores in-frame clones only, minus some. This table has about 1 million clones, about 76% appearing once. What was sequenced was memory CD4+ T cells sorted from blood. Subset denoted: CD45RA-negative fraction. All receptors come from a man aged 18 to 29 in good health.

The chain joins TRBV5-8 to TRBJ2-7; D ambiguous. The CDR3 runs to 14 residues. V was clipped by 1 base and J by 3 bases, with 11 bases between them. Germline CDR1 and CDR2: SGHTS and YDEGEE. The CDR3 loop is CASSLSFGHYEQYF. CDR3 sequence (DNA): TGTGCCAGCAGCTTGTCCTTTGGCCACTACGAGCAGTACTTC.

A few counts support this clone. This chain connects TRBV11-2 to TRBJ1-2; D gene unclear. The CDR3 contains 13 residues. CDR1 and CDR2 (germline): SGHAT, FQNNGV. The germline V and J ends were trimmed by 3 bases and 3 bases, with 8 bases remaining between them. CDR3 DNA: TGTGCCAGCAGCTTCAAGGGTGACTATGGCTACACCTTC. Its protein product is CASSFKGDYGYTF.

The chain links TRBV11-2 to TRBJ1-4; unclear D gene. Between the trimmed V and J ends, which lost 5 bases and 2 bases, there was a span of 12 bases. Looked up from germline, CDR1 is SGHAT and CDR2 is FQNNGV. The CDR3 loop spans 15 amino acids. The CDR3 nucleotides are TGTGCCAGCAGCGGAAAGGCGCGGACTAATGAAAAACTGTTTTTT. It yields the protein CASSGKARTNEKLFF.

The V and J genes are TRBV5-1 and TRBJ2-1; D perhaps matches TRBD2 (5 bases). Germline V lookup: CDR1 SGHRS, CDR2 YFSETQ. The CDR3 runs 14 residues. The V gene lost 1 base and the J gene lost 5 bases, with 10 bases spanning the gap. In DNA form, the CDR3 reads TGCGCCAGCAGCTTGCCGGCCGGGAACAATGAGCAGTTCTTC. This translates into CASSLPAGNNEQFF.

CDR3 nucleotide sequence: TGCGCCAGCAGCGTGATGGGACTGTACACAGATACGCAGTATTTT. Its protein product is CASSVMGLYTDTQYF. The chain joins TRBV5-1 to TRBJ2-3; the D gene is possibly TRBD2 (6 bases). Trimming removed 4 bases from V and 2 bases from J, with 14 bases in between. Germline loops: CDR1 SGHRS, CDR2 YFSETQ. The CDR3 sequence is 15 residues long.

The chain combines TRBV6-1 with TRBJ2-7; 9 positions match TRBD1. This CDR3 comprises 14 residues. CDR1 is MNHNS, CDR2 SASEGT, per germline. The junction had 4 bases not matched to a gene; V was cut back by 4 bases and J by 3 bases. Here the CDR3 DNA reads TGTGCCAGCAGTGTGACAGGGGGGCTCTACGAGCAGTACTTC. Translating it yields CASSVTGGLYEQYF.

This chain uses TRBV12-5 with TRBJ2-3; the D is unclear. Deletions cut 0 bases from V and 14 bases from J, with 9 bases between. Germline loops: CDR1 LGHNT, CDR2 FRNRAP. The CDR3 contains 11 residues. The CDR3 region is CASGLVQVPYF. For the CDR3, the DNA is TGTGCTAGTGGTTTGGTACAAGTTCCGTATTTT.

The gene calls are TRBV7-9 and TRBJ1-1; no definite D call. Looked up from germline, CDR1 is SEHNR and CDR2 is FQNEAQ (reference sequence). V was pared by 6 bases and J by 0 bases, with 17 bases between. This CDR3 region has 16 residues. The CDR3 nucleotides are TGTGCCAGCAGTTCACCTAGAGGGCCGTTGAACACTGAAGCTTTCTTT. Encoded protein: CASSSPRGPLNTEAFF.

In its sample, this clone was seen a few times. Other DNA sequences in this specimen translate into the identical CDR3. The rearrangement uses TRBV14 and TRBJ2-2, with D possibly being TRBD2 (5 bases). CDR3 length equals 15 residues. The V and J ends lost 0 bases and 2 bases respectively, with 7 bases between them. Per germline, CDR1 SGHDN and CDR2 FVKESK. CDR3 amino acids: CASSQELGNTGELFF. The CDR3 DNA reads TGTGCCAGCAGCCAAGAACTAGGAAACACCGGGGAGCTGTTTTTT.

The chain recombines TRBV6-1 with TRBJ2-7; D is perhaps TRBD1 (6 bases). Trimming pared 9 bases from V and 2 bases from J, leaving 11 bases between. This CDR3 is built from 12 residues. From germline, CDR1 is MNHNS and CDR2 SASEGT. The CDR3 region has the DNA TGTGCCAGTGGACAGCAAACCTACGAGCAGTACTTC. Residues: CASGQQTYEQYF.

As regards this clone: Other DNA variants within this sample encode the same CDR3. The chain has TRBV6-5 and TRBJ1-2; TRBD1 is a possible D gene (6 bases). V was pared by 0 bases and J by 5 bases, with 10 bases between. There are 14 residues in the CDR3. Looked up from germline, CDR1 is MNHEY and CDR2 is SVGAGI. CDR3 bases: TGTGCCAGCAGTTACTCGCGCAGGGGATATGGCTACACCTTC. The encoded protein is CASSYSRRGYGYTF.

The gene calls are TRBV7-2 and TRBJ2-7; the match to TRBD1 covers 7 bases. The germline V gene has CDR1 SGHTA and CDR2 FQGNSA. This CDR3 region has 15 residues. The V and J ends lost 1 base and 3 bases, in that order; junction bases with no gene match: 6. DNA for the CDR3: TGTGCCAGCAGCTTAGGGGGACAGCCAATCTACGAGCAGTACTTC. Its translation: CASSLGGQPIYEQYF.

To note about this clone: A read error may explain this, as a much larger clone is one base away. This sequence joins TRBV5-6 and TRBJ1-5; D is unclear. CDR1 SGHDT and CDR2 YYEEEE come from the germline V gene. The CDR3 totals 12 residues. V was pared by 1 base and J by 5 bases, with 4 bases between. Here the CDR3 reads CASSLRDQPQHF. The CDR3 region has the DNA TGTGCCAGCAGCTTGAGGGATCAGCCCCAGCATTTT.

V usage is TRBV11-2 and J usage is TRBJ2-1; D remains unclear. This CDR3 region has 14 residues. Germline CDR1 is SGHAT and CDR2 is FQNNGV. Trimming removed 1 base from V and 7 bases from J, with 11 bases in between. The CDR3 bases are TGTGCCAGCAGCTTAGTTGTTGCGGATAATGAGCAGTTCTTC. The encoded protein is CASSLVVADNEQFF.

This chain joins TRBV9 and TRBJ2-1, with D maybe TRBD2 (5 bases). Germline values: CDR1 SGDLS, CDR2 YYNGEE. This CDR3 region has 14 residues. Trimming cost V 6 bases and J 2 bases, with 12 bases left between them. The CDR3 loop reads CASNPEGTYNEQFF. The CDR3 DNA reads TGTGCCAGCAACCCTGAGGGTACCTACAATGAGCAGTTCTTC.

This clone was seen only a few times. The V call is TRBV7-9, the J call TRBJ2-7, with 7 nucleotides matching TRBD1. In germline, CDR1 is SEHNR, CDR2 FQNEAQ (reference sequence). V shed 0 bases and J 4 bases; nucleotides not matched to a gene: 3. This CDR3 is built from 14 residues. CDR3 nucleotides: TGTGCCAGCAGCTTAGCAGGGGGCAGGTACGAGCAGTACTTC. Its protein is CASSLAGGRYEQYF.

Ten or more counts support this clone. The chain employs TRBV9 and TRBJ2-5, with a weak D call TRBD1 (5 bases). In germline, CDR1 is SGDLS, CDR2 YYNGEE. The CDR3 consists of 13 residues. V was pared by 0 bases and J by 3 bases, with 6 bases between. CDR3 in amino acids: CASSVGQKETQYF. CDR3 DNA: TGTGCCAGCAGCGTAGGACAGAAAGAGACCCAGTACTTC.

The chain couples TRBV20-1 to TRBJ1-2; no firm D call. The CDR3 totals 11 residues. Germline CDR1 is DFQATT and CDR2 is SNEGSKA (reference sequence). Trimming stripped 4 bases from V and 4 bases from J, with 7 bases between. This chain's CDR3 is CSATDIYGYTF. CDR3 bases: TGCAGTGCTACTGACATCTATGGCTACACCTTC.

As regards this clone: Other nucleotide sequences in the sample specify the same CDR3. For the CDR3, the DNA is TGTGCCAGCAGTTACCTTGGGGCCAACGTCCTGACTTTC. Encoded protein: CASSYLGANVLTF. V gene TRBV6-5 combines with J gene TRBJ2-6; D gene ambiguous. Germline loops: CDR1 MNHEY, CDR2 SVGAGI. The CDR3 is made up of 13 amino acids. V lost 2 bases, J lost 3 bases, and 2 bases lay in between.

This clone has just a few counts. This chain joins TRBV11-2 and TRBJ1-3; D ambiguous. The CDR3 has 15 residues. V lost 1 base to trimming and J lost 0 bases, with 7 bases between them. CDR1 SGHAT and CDR2 FQNNGV come from the germline V gene. The CDR3 sequence is CASSLVLGSGNTIYF. The CDR3 nucleotides read TGTGCCAGCAGCTTAGTCCTGGGCTCTGGAAACACCATATATTTT.

J is TRBJ2-2 and V is TRBV6-5; maybe TRBD2 (7 bases). V lost 6 bases, J lost 6 bases, and 17 bases lay in between. Germline CDR1 is MNHEY and CDR2 is SVGAGI. The CDR3 covers 15 residues. Written as DNA, the CDR3 is TGTGCCAGCAGGCCTTCCCGGGGGGCGGCCGGGGAGCTGTTTTTT. Protein product: CASRPSRGAAGELFF.

V is TRBV5-5 and J is TRBJ1-4; D not certain. The CDR3 runs 13 residues. Germline V gives CDR1 SGHKS, CDR2 YYEKEE (reference sequence). Trimming pared 4 bases from V and 8 bases from J, leaving 12 bases between. The CDR3 DNA follows: TGTGCCAGCAGCCGATTAACTAGCGAAAAACTGTTTTTT. Translating gives CASSRLTSEKLFF.

The V and J genes are TRBV5-1 and TRBJ2-2; D is undetermined. V lost 3 bases and J lost 0, with 9 bases in between. CDR3 length: 15 residues. Germline CDR1 SGHRS, CDR2 YFSETQ. CDR3 loop: CASSYGTTNTGELFF. In nucleotides, the CDR3 is TGCGCCAGCAGCTACGGAACCACGAACACCGGGGAGCTGTTTTTT.

The V call is TRBV30, the J call TRBJ1-5; possibly TRBD1 for D (5 bases). Trimming pared 3 bases from V and 1 base from J, leaving 7 bases between. The CDR3 extends over 13 amino acids. Germline V gene data show CDR1 as GTSNPN and CDR2 as SVGIG (reference sequence). CDR3 coding DNA: TGTGCCTGGAGAGGGACCAGCAATCAGCCCCAGCATTTT. This encodes CAWRGTSNQPQHF.

The chain is built from TRBV10-3 and TRBJ2-3, with 13 bases lining up with TRBD2. In germline, CDR1 is ENHRY, CDR2 SYGVKD. V lost 5 bases and J lost 2; bases outside the gene matches: 16. The CDR3 has 20 amino acids. The CDR3 sequence: CAISPGQGGTSGKLTDTQYF. Written as DNA, the CDR3 is TGTGCCATCAGTCCCGGACAGGGGGGGACTAGCGGGAAACTCACAGATACGCAGTATTTT.

This clone appeared a few times. The rearrangement uses TRBV5-1 and TRBJ2-3; D is uncertain. Trimming removed 2 bases at V and 0 bases at J, with 13 bases between. This CDR3 has 16 amino acids. CDR1 is SGHRS and CDR2 is YFSETQ in the germline V gene. This chain's CDR3 is CASSFPSLSSTDTQYF. As DNA, the CDR3 is TGCGCCAGCAGCTTCCCTTCTTTATCTAGCACAGATACGCAGTATTTT.

This clone was found a few times. Other nucleotide sequences in the sample specify the same CDR3. The chain employs TRBV2 and TRBJ1-2; perhaps TRBD1 as D (5 bases). The germline V gene encodes CDR1 SNHLY and CDR2 FYNNEI. V gave up 6 bases and J gave up 5 bases, with 10 bases separating them. CDR3 length: 12 residues. CDR3 in amino acids: CASSQGDYGYTF. CDR3 sequence (DNA): TGTGCCAGCAGCCAGGGAGATTATGGCTACACCTTC. Full variable domain (remainder filled in from reference TRBV2 and TRBJ1-2): EPEVTQTPSHQVTQMGQEVILRCVPISNHLYFYWYRQILGQKVEFLVSFYNNEISEKSEIFDDQFSVERPDGSNFTLKIRSTKLEDSAMYFCASSQGDYGYTFGSGTRLTVV.

The genes are TRBV21-1 and TRBJ2-1; the table's TRBD2 call for D was not verified on the DNA. TRBV21-1 corresponds to a pseudogene. The CDR3 spans 14 residues. CDR3 protein: CASMGAGRHNEQFF. The CDR3 bases are TGTGCCAGCATGGGAGCAGGAAGGCACAATGAGCAGTTCTTC.

This clone has a count of ten or more. The V call is TRBV6-1, the J call TRBJ2-3; 8 positions match TRBD2. The CDR3 consists of 15 residues. Unmatched junction bases numbered 6, after V lost 7 bases and J lost 0 bases. Germline V CDR1 and CDR2: MNHNS, SASEGT. CDR3 sequence (DNA): TGTGCCAGCACCATAGCGGGGTTTAGCACAGATACGCAGTATTTT. It specifies CASTIAGFSTDTQYF.